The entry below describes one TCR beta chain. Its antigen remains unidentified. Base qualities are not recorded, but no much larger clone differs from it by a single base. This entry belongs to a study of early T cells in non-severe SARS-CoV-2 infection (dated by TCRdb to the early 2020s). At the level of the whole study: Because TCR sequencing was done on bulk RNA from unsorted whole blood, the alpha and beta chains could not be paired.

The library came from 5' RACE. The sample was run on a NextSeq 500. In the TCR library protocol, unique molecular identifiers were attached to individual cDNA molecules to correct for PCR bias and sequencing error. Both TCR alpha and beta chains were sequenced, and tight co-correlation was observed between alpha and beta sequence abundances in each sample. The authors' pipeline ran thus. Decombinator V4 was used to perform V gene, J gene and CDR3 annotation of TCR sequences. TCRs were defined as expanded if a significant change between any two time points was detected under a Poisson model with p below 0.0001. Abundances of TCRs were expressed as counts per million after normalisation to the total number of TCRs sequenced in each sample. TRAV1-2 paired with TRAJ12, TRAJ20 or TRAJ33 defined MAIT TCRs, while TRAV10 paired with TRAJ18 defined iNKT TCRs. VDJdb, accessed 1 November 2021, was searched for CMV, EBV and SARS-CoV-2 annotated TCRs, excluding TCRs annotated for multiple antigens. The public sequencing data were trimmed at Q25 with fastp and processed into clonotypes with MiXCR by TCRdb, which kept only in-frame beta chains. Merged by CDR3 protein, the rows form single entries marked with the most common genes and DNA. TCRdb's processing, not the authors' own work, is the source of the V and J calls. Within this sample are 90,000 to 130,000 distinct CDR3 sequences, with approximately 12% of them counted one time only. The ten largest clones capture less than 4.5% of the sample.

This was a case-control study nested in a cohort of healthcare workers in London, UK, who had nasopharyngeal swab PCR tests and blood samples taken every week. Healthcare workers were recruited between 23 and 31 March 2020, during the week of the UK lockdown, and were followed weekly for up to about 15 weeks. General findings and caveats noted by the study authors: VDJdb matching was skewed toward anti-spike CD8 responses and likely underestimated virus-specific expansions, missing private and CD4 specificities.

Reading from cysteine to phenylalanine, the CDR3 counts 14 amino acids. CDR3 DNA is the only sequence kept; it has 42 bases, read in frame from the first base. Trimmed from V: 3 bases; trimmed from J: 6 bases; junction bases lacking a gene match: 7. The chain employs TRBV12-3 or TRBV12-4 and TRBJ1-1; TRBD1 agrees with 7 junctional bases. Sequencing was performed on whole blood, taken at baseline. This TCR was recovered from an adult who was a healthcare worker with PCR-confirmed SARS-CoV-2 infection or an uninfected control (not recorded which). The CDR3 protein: CASSLRGPQPEAFF. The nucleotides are TGTGCCAGCAGTTTGAGGGGGCCCCAGCCTGAAGCTTTCTTT.